A single sample is the source of the 15 T cell receptor beta chains below, sequenced in a study of cytomegalovirus exposure and HLA in healthy donors. Clones were sequenced by immunoSEQ multiplex PCR, and TCRdb holds only the in-frame ones, with some missing. This sample has more than 50,000 clones, with around 94% found just once. Material: PBMCs. The receptors shown here come from a man younger than 35 in good health and CMV-seronegative.

The J gene is TRBJ2-2, the V gene TRBV6-4, with D possibly TRBD1 on 5 matching bases. CDR1 is MRHNA and CDR2 is SNTAGT in the germline V gene. V dropped 4 bases and J dropped 0 bases, with 6 bases sitting between them. The CDR3 spans 14 residues. The CDR3, as DNA: TGTGCCAGCAGTGGACAGACGAACACCGGGGAGCTGTTTTTT. Translation gives CASSGQTNTGELFF.

The CDR3 DNA reads TGTGCCAGCAGCCCAGTCCTAGCGCCGAGCTCCTACAATGAGCAGTTCTTC. Translating gives CASSPVLAPSSYNEQFF. This chain connects TRBV13 to TRBJ2-1; D perhaps matches TRBD2 (6 bases). The CDR3 covers 17 residues. The V end was cut by 5 bases, the J end by 0 bases, with 17 bases between. Looked up from germline, CDR1 is PRHDT and CDR2 is FYEKMQ (reference sequence).

The J gene is TRBJ1-3, the V gene TRBV11-2, with D unclear. The CDR3 loop spans 13 amino acids. Trimming pared 1 base from V and 4 bases from J, leaving 5 bases between. In germline, CDR1 is SGHAT, CDR2 FQNNGV. In DNA, the CDR3 is TGTGCCAGCAGCTTAGCACAGGGAAACACCATATATTTT. This codes for CASSLAQGNTIYF.

The genes are TRBV10-3 and TRBJ1-5; 8 nucleotides line up with TRBD1. Germline V lookup: CDR1 ENHRY, CDR2 SYGVKD. This CDR3 has 15 amino acids. V lost 3 bases, J lost 4 bases, and 5 bases stayed unmatched. CDR3 in amino acids: CAISEGQGKNQPQHF. The CDR3 DNA follows: TGTGCCATCAGTGAAGGACAGGGCAAAAATCAGCCCCAGCATTTT.

The chain joins TRBV19 to TRBJ2-1; 7 bases are a match to TRBD1. Germline V gene lookup returns CDR1 LNHDA and CDR2 SQIVND (reference sequence). V lost 4 bases to trimming and J lost 3 bases; unmatched junction nucleotides: 6. The CDR3 loop spans 15 amino acids. Here the CDR3 DNA reads TGTGCCAGTAGTACAGGGACAGAACTCTACAATGAGCAGTTCTTC. Its protein is CASSTGTELYNEQFF. Filled out from reference TRBV19 and TRBJ2-1, the complete variable domain reads DGGITQSPKYLFRKEGQNVTLSCEQNLNHDAMYWYRQDPGQGLRLIYYSQIVNDFQKGDIAEGYSVSREKKESFPLTVTSAQKNPTAFYLCASSTGTELYNEQFFGPGTRLTVL.

CDR3 sequence reads: CASSETGRYEQYF. In DNA form, the CDR3 reads TGTGCCAGCAGCGAGACAGGCCGGTACGAGCAGTACTTC. The chain carries TRBV2 and TRBJ2-7, with TRBD1 as a possible D gene (6 bases). This CDR3 has 13 amino acids. With 6 bases removed from V and 4 bases from J, the gap between germline ends came to 13 bases. CDR1 is SNHLY and CDR2 is FYNNEI in the germline V gene.

The chain uses TRBV28 and TRBJ1-1; perhaps TRBD1 as D (5 bases). The CDR3 is 14 amino acids. V shed 1 base and J shed 3 bases, with 9 bases lying between them. Germline V gene data show CDR1 as MDHEN and CDR2 as SYDVKM. CDR3: CASSLLGEYTEAFF. The CDR3 DNA is TGTGCCAGCAGTTTATTAGGGGAATACACTGAAGCTTTCTTT.

V usage is TRBV28 and J usage is TRBJ1-4; 8 bases align to TRBD1. CDR3 length: 15 residues. Germline V gene lookup returns CDR1 MDHEN and CDR2 SYDVKM. The J segment lost 8 bases and the V segment lost 5 bases, leaving 10 bases of the junction unmatched. The CDR3 bases are TGTGCCAGCAGTCCCTCGGACAGGGAGTGGGAAAAACTGTTTTTT. It yields the protein CASSPSDREWEKLFF.

This clone was counted a single time. The chain couples TRBV30 to TRBJ1-3; unclear D gene. The CDR3 spans 14 residues. Germline V gene sequence: CDR1 GTSNPN, CDR2 SVGIG (reference sequence). V shed 0 bases and J shed 2 bases, with 8 bases lying between them. As DNA, the CDR3 is TGTGCCTGGAGTGTACGAGGGCCTGGAAACACCATATATTTT. Protein: CAWSVRGPGNTIYF.

J is TRBJ2-6 and V is TRBV27; TRBD1 matches 10 bases. V lost 4 bases and J lost 5; bases outside the gene matches: 5. Per the germline V gene, CDR1 is MNHEY and CDR2 is SMNVEV (reference sequence). This CDR3 comprises 16 residues. CDR3 DNA sequence: TGTGCCAGCAGTTCCACGGGACAGGGGTGGGCCAACGTCCTGACTTTC. This encodes CASSSTGQGWANVLTF.

This clone was found once. The chain joins TRBV6-5 to TRBJ2-1; a weak D match, TRBD2 (6 bases). Germline CDR1 and CDR2: MNHEY and SVGAGI. The CDR3 is 14 amino acids. V was pared by 6 bases and J by 9 bases, with 18 bases between. CDR3 bases: TGTGCCAGCAGCGGCGGGACGGGGCGGGTTGAGCAGTTCTTC. Amino acid sequence: CASSGGTGRVEQFF.

The chain has TRBV30 and TRBJ1-3, with a possible D match to TRBD1 (5 bases). The CDR3 extends over 14 amino acids. Germline CDR1 and CDR2: GTSNPN and SVGIG (reference sequence). V lost 1 base and J lost 0, with 7 bases in between. In DNA, the CDR3 is TGTGCCTGGAGTGGAACAGGCTCTGGAAACACCATATATTTT. Protein sequence: CAWSGTGSGNTIYF.

The chain carries TRBV7-9 and TRBJ2-7, with D possibly TRBD2 on 5 matching bases. Deletions cut 5 bases from V and 2 bases from J, with 13 bases between. CDR1 is SEHNR, CDR2 FQNEAQ, per germline (reference sequence). The CDR3 runs 14 residues. The CDR3 region is CASSLGEGAYEQYF. CDR3 DNA: TGTGCCAGCAGCCTCGGGGAAGGAGCCTACGAGCAGTACTTC. Variable domain in full (rest from reference TRBV7-9 and TRBJ2-7): DTGVSQNPRHKITKRGQNVTFRCDPISEHNRLYWYRQTLGQGPEFLTYFQNEAQLEKSRLLSDRFSAERPKGSFSTLEIQRTEQGDSAMYLCASSLGEGAYEQYFGPGTRLTVT.

V and J are TRBV4-1 and TRBJ1-2; 10 bases line up with TRBD1. V dropped 0 bases and J dropped 7; count of bases not matched to a gene: 5. This CDR3 has 15 amino acids. CDR1 MGHRA and CDR2 YSYEKL come from the germline V gene. This CDR3 is CASSQEETGGRGYTF. CDR3 sequence (DNA): TGCGCCAGCAGCCAAGAAGAGACAGGGGGCCGTGGCTACACCTTC.

The chain carries TRBV15 and TRBJ2-7; 7 bases agree with TRBD2. The CDR3 covers 15 residues. V lost 0 bases to trimming and J lost 6 bases; unmatched junction nucleotides: 8. The germline CDR1 and CDR2 sequences are LNHNV and YYDKDF (reference sequence). CDR3 sequence: CATSRDRGGSREQYF. CDR3 coding DNA: TGTGCCACCAGCAGAGATCGTGGCGGGAGCCGCGAGCAGTACTTC.